This TCR beta chain appears in the sequencing data of a study of T cells in Graves' hyperthyroidism and ophthalmopathy. CDR1 is MNHNS, CDR2 SASEGT, per germline. This CDR3 is 12 amino acids long. V lost 8 bases and J lost 2, with 7 bases in between. Graves' hyperthyroidism qualified as stable when ophthalmopathy did not progress within 18 months. Clinical symptoms, serum thyroxine and TRAb, thyroid ultrasound and orbital computed tomography were used for the diagnoses. RNA transcripts gave rise to amplified TCR beta CDR3 regions. Primed by the HTBI set, a first-round RT-PCR was run on the TCR CDR3. TCRdb processed the multiplex PCR reads anew with MiXCR; each CDR3 protein has one entry. This sample has a few hundred thousand distinct CDR3 sequences, with 35% to 55% found just once. In its sample, this clonotype was seen many times.

This sequence was found in a woman aged 18-29 years with Graves' hyperthyroidism. Sequenced input: peripheral blood or thyroid tissue (not recorded which). The V gene is TRBV6-1, the J gene TRBJ1-5; unclear D gene. This chain's CDR3 is CASEAGNQPQHF. Written as DNA, the CDR3 is TGTGCCAGCGAGGCGGGCAATCAGCCCCAGCATTTT.